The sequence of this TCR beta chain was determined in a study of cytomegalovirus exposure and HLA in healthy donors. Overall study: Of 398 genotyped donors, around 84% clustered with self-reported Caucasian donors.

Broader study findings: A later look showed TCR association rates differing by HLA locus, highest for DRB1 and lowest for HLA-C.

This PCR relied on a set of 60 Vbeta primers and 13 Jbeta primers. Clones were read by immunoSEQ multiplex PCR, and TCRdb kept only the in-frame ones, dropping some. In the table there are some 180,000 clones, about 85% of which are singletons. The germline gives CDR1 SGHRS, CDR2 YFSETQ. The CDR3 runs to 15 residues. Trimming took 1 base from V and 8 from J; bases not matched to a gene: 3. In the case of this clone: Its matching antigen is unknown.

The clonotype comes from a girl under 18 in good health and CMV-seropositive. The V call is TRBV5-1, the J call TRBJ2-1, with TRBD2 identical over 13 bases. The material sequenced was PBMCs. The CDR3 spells CASSLTSGRVDEQFF. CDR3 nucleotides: TGCGCCAGCAGCTTGACTAGCGGGAGGGTCGATGAGCAGTTCTTC.